This T cell receptor (beta chain) was profiled in a study of T cell changes during pregnancy in multiple sclerosis. The CDR3 is 15 amino acids. CDR1 SEHNR and CDR2 FQNEAQ come from the germline V gene (reference sequence). V lost 5 bases, J lost 4 bases, and 5 bases stayed unmatched. Profiling relied on immunoSEQ multiplex PCR, and the TCRdb table lists in-frame clones only, not all of them. Among around 58,000 clones, about 90% were seen once, and the ten largest hold nearly 0.5%. V and J are TRBV7-9 and TRBJ2-3; TRBD2 agrees at 11 bases. The TCR was taken from a female donor in good health, enrolled as a control in a pregnancy study. The sequenced sample was CD4+ T cells from peripheral blood mononuclear cells, obtained after pregnancy. The CDR3 protein is CASSTGLAAADTQYF. The CDR3 bases are TGTGCCAGCAGCACGGGACTAGCGGCTGCAGATACGCAGTATTTT.